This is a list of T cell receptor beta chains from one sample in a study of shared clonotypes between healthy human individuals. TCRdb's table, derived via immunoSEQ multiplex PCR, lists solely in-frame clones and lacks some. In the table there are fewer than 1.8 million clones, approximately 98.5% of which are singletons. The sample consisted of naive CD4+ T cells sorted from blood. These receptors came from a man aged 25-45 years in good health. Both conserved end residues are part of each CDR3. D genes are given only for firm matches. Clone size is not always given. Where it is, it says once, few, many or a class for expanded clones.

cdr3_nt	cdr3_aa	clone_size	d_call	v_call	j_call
TGTGCCAGCAGTTTTTTGAGGGGAAAAGAGACCCAGTACTTC	CASSFLRGKETQYF	NA	NA	TRBV27	TRBJ2-5
TGCGCCAGCAGCCATACAGGGGTTAATGAAAAACTGTTTTTT	CASSHTGVNEKLFF	NA	TRBD1	TRBV5-1	TRBJ1-4
TGTGCCAGCAGTTTACTAGCGGTCGCCTACGAGCAGTACTTC	CASSLLAVAYEQYF	once	TRBD2	TRBV28	TRBJ2-7
TGTGCCAGCAGTCGACAGAGCCTCTACGAGCAGTACTTC	CASSRQSLYEQYF	NA	NA	TRBV6-5	TRBJ2-7
TGTGCCAGCAGTTTAGGCCCCTCCGCCCTAAACACTGAAGCTTTCTTT	CASSLGPSALNTEAFF	NA	NA	TRBV28	TRBJ1-1
TGTGCCAGCCGTACTAGCGGGAGACCCTACGAGCAGTACTTC	CASRTSGRPYEQYF	NA	TRBD2	TRBV27	TRBJ2-7
TGTGCCAGCAGCTCCGGAATGGGCCTCTGGGTCAATGAGCAGTTCTTC	CASSSGMGLWVNEQFF	NA	NA	TRBV7-2	TRBJ2-1
TGTGCCAGCAGCTTAGATAGCGGGAGGGACTACGAGCAGTACTTC	CASSLDSGRDYEQYF	NA	TRBD2	TRBV7-2	TRBJ2-7
TGTGCCAGCAGCCCCCAGGTAGCGAGCCAAGAGACCCAGTACTTC	CASSPQVASQETQYF	NA	NA	TRBV7-2	TRBJ2-5
TGTGCCAGCGCCACGGACAGGACACCCTCTGGAAACACCATATATTTT	CASATDRTPSGNTIYF	NA	TRBD1	TRBV2	TRBJ1-3
TGTGCCAGCAGCTTACGCCTAGCGGGAGCGGTGCAGAACATTCAGTACTTC	CASSLRLAGAVQNIQYF	NA	TRBD2	TRBV11-2	TRBJ2-4
TGTGCCAGCAGCGTGGGGGTTCGAGACAATGGTGAAGCTTTCTTT	CASSVGVRDNGEAFF	NA	NA	TRBV9	TRBJ1-1